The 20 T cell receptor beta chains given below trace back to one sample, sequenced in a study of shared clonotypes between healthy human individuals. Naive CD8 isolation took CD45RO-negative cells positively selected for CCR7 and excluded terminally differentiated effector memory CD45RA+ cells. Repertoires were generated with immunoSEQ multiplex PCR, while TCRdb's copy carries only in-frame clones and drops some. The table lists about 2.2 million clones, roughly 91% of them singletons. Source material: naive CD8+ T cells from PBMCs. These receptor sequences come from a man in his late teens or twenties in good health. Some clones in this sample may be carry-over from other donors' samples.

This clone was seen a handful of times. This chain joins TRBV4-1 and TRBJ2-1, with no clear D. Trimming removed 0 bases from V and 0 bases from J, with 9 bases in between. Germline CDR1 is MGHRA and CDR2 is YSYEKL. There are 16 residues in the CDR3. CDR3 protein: CASSQDPTGSYNEQFF. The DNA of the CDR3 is TGCGCCAGCAGCCAAGACCCAACTGGCTCCTACAATGAGCAGTTCTTC.

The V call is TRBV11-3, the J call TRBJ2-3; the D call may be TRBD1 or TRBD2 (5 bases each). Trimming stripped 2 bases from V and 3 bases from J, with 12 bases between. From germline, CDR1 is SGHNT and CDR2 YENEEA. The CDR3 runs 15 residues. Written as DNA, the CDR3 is TGTGCCAGCAGCTTATACAGGAGCGGTACAGATACGCAGTATTTT. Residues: CASSLYRSGTDTQYF.

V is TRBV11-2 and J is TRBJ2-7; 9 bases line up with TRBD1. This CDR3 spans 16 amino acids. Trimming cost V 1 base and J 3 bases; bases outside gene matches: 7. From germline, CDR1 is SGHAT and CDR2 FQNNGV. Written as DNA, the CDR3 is TGTGCCAGCAGCTTAGGAGCGAGGACAGGGGACTACGAGCAGTACTTC. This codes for CASSLGARTGDYEQYF.

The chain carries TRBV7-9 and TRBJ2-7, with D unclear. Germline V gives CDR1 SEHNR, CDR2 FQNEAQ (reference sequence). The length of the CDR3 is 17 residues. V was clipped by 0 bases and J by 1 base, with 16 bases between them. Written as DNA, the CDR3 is TGTGCCAGCAGCTTAGCGCCCAGGCGGCGTACGTCCTACGAGCAGTACTTC. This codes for CASSLAPRRRTSYEQYF.

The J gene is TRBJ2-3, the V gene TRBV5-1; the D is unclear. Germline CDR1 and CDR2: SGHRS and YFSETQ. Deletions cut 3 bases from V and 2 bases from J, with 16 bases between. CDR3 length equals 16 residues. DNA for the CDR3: TGCGCCAGCAGCTCCCCAGAGTGGTCTTACACAGATACGCAGTATTTT. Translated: CASSSPEWSYTDTQYF.

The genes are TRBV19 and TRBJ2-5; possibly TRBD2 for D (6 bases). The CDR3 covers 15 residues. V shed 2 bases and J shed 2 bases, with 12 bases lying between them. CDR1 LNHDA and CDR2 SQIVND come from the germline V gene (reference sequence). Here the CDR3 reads CASSILGGQQETQYF. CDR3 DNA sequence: TGTGCCAGTAGTATACTTGGAGGGCAGCAAGAGACCCAGTACTTC.

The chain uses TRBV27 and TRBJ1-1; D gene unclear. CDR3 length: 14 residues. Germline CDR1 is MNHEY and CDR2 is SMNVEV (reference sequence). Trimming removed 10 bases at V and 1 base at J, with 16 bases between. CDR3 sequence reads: CATQLGVGNTEAFF. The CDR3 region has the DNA TGTGCCACCCAATTGGGTGTTGGGAACACTGAAGCTTTCTTT.

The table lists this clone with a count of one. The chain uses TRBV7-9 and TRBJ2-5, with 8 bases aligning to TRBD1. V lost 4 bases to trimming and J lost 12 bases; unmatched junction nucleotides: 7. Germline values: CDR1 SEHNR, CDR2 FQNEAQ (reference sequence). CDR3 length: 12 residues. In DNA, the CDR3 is TGTGCCAGCAGCTCAGACAGGGGAGGCGAGTACTTC. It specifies CASSSDRGGEYF.

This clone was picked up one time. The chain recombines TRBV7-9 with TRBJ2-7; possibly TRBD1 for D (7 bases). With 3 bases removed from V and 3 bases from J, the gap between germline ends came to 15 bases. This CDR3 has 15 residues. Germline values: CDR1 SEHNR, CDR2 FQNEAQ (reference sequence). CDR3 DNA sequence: TGTGCCAGCAGCTTTTTCGCGGGACAGTTCTACGAGCAGTACTTC. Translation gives CASSFFAGQFYEQYF.

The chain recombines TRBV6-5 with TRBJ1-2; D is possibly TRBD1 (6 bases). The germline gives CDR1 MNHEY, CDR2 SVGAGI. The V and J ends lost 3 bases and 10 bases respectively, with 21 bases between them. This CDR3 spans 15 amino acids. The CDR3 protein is CASSYSPAGVGDYTF. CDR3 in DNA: TGTGCCAGCAGTTATTCGCCTGCAGGGGTTGGTGACTACACCTTC.

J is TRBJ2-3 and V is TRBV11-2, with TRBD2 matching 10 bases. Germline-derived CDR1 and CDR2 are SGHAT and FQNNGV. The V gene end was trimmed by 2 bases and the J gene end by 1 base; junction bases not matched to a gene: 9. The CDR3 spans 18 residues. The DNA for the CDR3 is TGTGCCAGCAGCTTATACAGCGGGAGGGTTGGAGGCACAGATACGCAGTATTTT. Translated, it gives CASSLYSGRVGGTDTQYF.

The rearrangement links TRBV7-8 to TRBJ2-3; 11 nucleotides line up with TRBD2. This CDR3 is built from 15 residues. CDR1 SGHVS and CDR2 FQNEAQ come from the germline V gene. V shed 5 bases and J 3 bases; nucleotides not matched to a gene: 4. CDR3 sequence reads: CASSTGTSGTDTQYF. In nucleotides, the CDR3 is TGTGCCAGCAGCACGGGGACTAGCGGAACAGATACGCAGTATTTT.

This CDR3 reads CAISEELAGALVAKNIQYF. CDR3 DNA: TGTGCCATCAGTGAAGAGCTAGCGGGTGCACTAGTAGCCAAAAACATTCAGTACTTC. The chain has TRBV10-3 and TRBJ2-4; 8 bases map to TRBD2. Germline V gene sequence: CDR1 ENHRY, CDR2 SYGVKD. Trimming at V came to 3 bases and at J to 0 bases, leaving 13 bases not matched to a gene. The CDR3 runs 19 residues.

CDR3 in DNA: TGTGCCAGCAGGCCGGGACAATCCTACGAGCAGTACTTC. Residues: CASRPGQSYEQYF. The chain uses TRBV27 and TRBJ2-7; possibly TRBD1 for D (6 bases). The CDR3 is made up of 13 amino acids. Germline CDR1 and CDR2: MNHEY and SMNVEV (reference sequence). V dropped 6 bases and J dropped 1 base, with 10 bases sitting between them.

CDR3 sequence reads: CASSLMGEGGNQPQHF. The CDR3 DNA reads as TGTGCCAGCAGTTTAATGGGCGAGGGGGGCAATCAGCCCCAGCATTTT. The chain combines TRBV28 with TRBJ1-5, with a possible D match to TRBD1 (6 bases). The CDR3 runs to 16 residues. V lost 2 bases and J lost 2, with 13 bases in between. Germline CDR1 is MDHEN and CDR2 is SYDVKM.

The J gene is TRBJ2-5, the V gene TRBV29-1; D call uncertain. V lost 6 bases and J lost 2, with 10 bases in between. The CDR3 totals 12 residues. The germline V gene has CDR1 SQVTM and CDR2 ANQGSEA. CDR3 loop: CSVIGPQETQYF. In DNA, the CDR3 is TGCAGCGTGATTGGACCGCAAGAGACCCAGTACTTC.

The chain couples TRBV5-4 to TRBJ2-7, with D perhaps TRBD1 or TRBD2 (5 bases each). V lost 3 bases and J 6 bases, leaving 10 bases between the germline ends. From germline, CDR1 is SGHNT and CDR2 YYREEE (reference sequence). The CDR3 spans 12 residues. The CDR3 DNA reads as TGTGCCAGCAGCTGGGGGACGGGCGAGCAGTACTTC. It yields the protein CASSWGTGEQYF.

The CDR3 DNA follows: TGTGCCAGCAGCCGGGACAGGGGCGATCGTGTCACCGGGGAGCTGTTTTTT. It codes for CASSRDRGDRVTGELFF. The gene calls are TRBV28 and TRBJ2-2, with 10 bases that match TRBD1. The CDR3 runs 17 residues. Germline values: CDR1 MDHEN, CDR2 SYDVKM. V trimming: 6 bases; J trimming: 4 bases; junction bases outside the gene matches: 11.

DNA for the CDR3: TGTGCCAGCAGCACCTGGGGGAGCTACGAGCAGTACTTC. Amino acids: CASSTWGSYEQYF. V and J are TRBV7-9 and TRBJ2-7; D possibly uses TRBD1 or TRBD2 (5 bases each). Germline CDR1 SEHNR, CDR2 FQNEAQ (reference sequence). V was clipped by 5 bases and J by 3 bases, with 11 bases between them. The CDR3 extends over 13 amino acids. Filled out from reference TRBV7-9 and TRBJ2-7, the complete variable domain reads DTGVSQNPRHKITKRGQNVTFRCDPISEHNRLYWYRQTLGQGPEFLTYFQNEAQLEKSRLLSDRFSAERPKGSFSTLEIQRTEQGDSAMYLCASSTWGSYEQYFGPGTRLTVT.

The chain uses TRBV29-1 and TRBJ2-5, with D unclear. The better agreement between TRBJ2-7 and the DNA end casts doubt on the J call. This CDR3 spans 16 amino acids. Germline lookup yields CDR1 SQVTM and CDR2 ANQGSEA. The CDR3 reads CSVLGSAMSASYEQYF. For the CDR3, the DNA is TGCAGCGTGTTGGGCTCCGCGATGTCGGCCTCCTACGAGCAGTACTTC.